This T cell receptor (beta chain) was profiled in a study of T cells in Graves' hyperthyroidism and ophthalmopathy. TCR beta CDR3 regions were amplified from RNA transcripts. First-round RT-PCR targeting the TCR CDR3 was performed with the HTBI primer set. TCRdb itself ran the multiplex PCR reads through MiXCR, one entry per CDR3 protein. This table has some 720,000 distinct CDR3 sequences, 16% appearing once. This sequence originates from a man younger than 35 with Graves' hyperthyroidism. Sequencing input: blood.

The CDR3 sequence is CASSEAQGTLREKLFF. The CDR3 DNA follows: TGTGCCAGCAGTGAAGCGCAGGGAACCCTCAGAGAAAAACTGTTTTTT. The J gene is TRBJ1-4, the V gene TRBV2; the D gene is possibly TRBD1 (5 bases). CDR3 length: 16 residues. Looked up from germline, CDR1 is SNHLY and CDR2 is FYNNEI. The V gene lost 0 bases and the J gene lost 8 bases, with 16 bases spanning the gap.